The 22 T cell receptor beta chains listed next were all sequenced from one sample in a study of T cell repertoires in cytomegalovirus infection. These receptors' antigens are unknown. MiXCR, run by TCRdb on the reads, gives a single entry per CDR3 protein. The table includes tens of thousands of distinct CDR3 sequences, about 44% detected once. The sample here was CD8+ T cells from cultured PBMCs, taken from culture after CMV antigen stimulation. The receptor source for this set is a human donor in good health (CMV status not recorded). Some clones in this sample may be carry-over from other donors' samples.

On this clonotype: Germline and junction disagree at one end, which may indicate a read error. The chain combines TRBV7-8 with TRBJ2-7; 13 bases agree with TRBD2. This CDR3 contains 15 residues. Looked up from germline, CDR1 is SGHVS and CDR2 is FQNEAQ. The CDR3 sequence is CAISPWTSGRGEQYF. CDR3 nucleotide sequence: TGTGCCATCAGCCCGTGGACTAGCGGGAGAGGAGAGCAGTACTTC.

This clonotype was picked up a small number of times. The rearrangement links TRBV28 to TRBJ2-1, with 8 nucleotides matching TRBD1. Germline values: CDR1 MDHEN, CDR2 SYDVKM. The V gene end was trimmed by 6 bases and the J gene end by 8 bases; junction bases not matched to a gene: 9. The CDR3 extends over 14 amino acids. CDR3 bases: TGTGCCAGCAGCTCCCCTTCGACAGGGGATGAGCAGTTCTTC. It translates to CASSSPSTGDEQFF.

The chain has TRBV11-2 and TRBJ2-2, with TRBD2 matching 11 bases. The CDR3 is 17 residues long. The trim removed 5 bases at V and 0 bases at J, leaving 5 bases unmatched. The germline V gene has CDR1 SGHAT and CDR2 FQNNGV. The CDR3 loop is CASSGTSGFPNTGELFF. Written as DNA, the CDR3 is TGTGCCAGCAGCGGGACTAGCGGCTTTCCGAACACCGGGGAGCTGTTTTTT.

Only a few counts were recorded for this clonotype. V usage is TRBV12-3 or TRBV12-4 and J usage is TRBJ2-2; D ambiguous. V dropped 9 bases and J dropped 2 bases, with 7 bases sitting between them. This CDR3 contains 12 residues. The CDR3 coding sequence is TGTGCCAGTGTTGGCAACACCGGGGAGCTGTTTTTT. This codes for CASVGNTGELFF.

This clonotype was recorded a few times. The chain links TRBV6-5 to TRBJ2-3; 7 bases match TRBD2. This CDR3 contains 18 residues. Per germline, CDR1 MNHEY and CDR2 SVGAGI. The ends lost 0 bases at V and 2 bases at J; junction bases unmatched: 11. CDR3 nucleotides: TGTGCCAGCAGTTACTCGCGGGGATGGGAGGGATCCACAGATACGCAGTATTTT. It specifies CASSYSRGWEGSTDTQYF.

The sample holds a few counts of this clonotype. The chain has TRBV15 and TRBJ2-2; 14 bases are a match to TRBD2. CDR1 is LNHNV, CDR2 YYDKDF, per germline (reference sequence). V lost 3 bases, J lost 3 bases, and 6 bases stayed unmatched. CDR3 length equals 18 residues. The CDR3 protein is CATSRGLAGDPHTGELFF. CDR3 DNA sequence: TGTGCCACCAGCAGGGGACTAGCGGGAGACCCCCACACCGGGGAGCTGTTTTTT. Based on the CDR3 plus reference TRBV15 and TRBJ2-2, the full variable domain is DAMVIQNPRYQVTQFGKPVTLSCSQTLNHNVMYWYQQKSSQAPKLLFHYYDKDFNNEADTPDNFQSRRPNTSFCFLDIRSPGLGDTAMYLCATSRGLAGDPHTGELFFGEGSRLTVL.

CDR3 coding DNA: TGTGCCAGCAGCTCTCCGACTGAAGCTTTCTTT. This translates into CASSSPTEAFF. This chain uses TRBV7-4 with TRBJ1-1, with D hard to call. The germline V and J ends were trimmed by 4 bases and 5 bases, with 5 bases remaining between them. In germline, CDR1 is SGHVT, CDR2 SQSDAQ. CDR3 length: 11 amino acids.

The gene calls are TRBV29-1 and TRBJ2-7, with D tentatively TRBD1 (5 bases). Trimming left V 1 base short and J 2 bases short, with 15 bases between. CDR3 length equals 15 residues. Germline V gives CDR1 SQVTM, CDR2 ANQGSEA. The CDR3, as DNA: TGCAGCGTTGAAGGGGGCGGCCCGGGTACCTACGAGCAGTACTTC. This encodes CSVEGGGPGTYEQYF.

The chain has TRBV28 and TRBJ1-5; D gene unclear. V lost 6 bases to trimming and J lost 2 bases, with 11 bases between them. Per germline, CDR1 MDHEN and CDR2 SYDVKM. The CDR3 is 14 residues long. The CDR3 DNA sequence: TGTGCCAGCAGGCCGACACTCTGCAATCAGCCCCAGCATTTT. This gives the protein CASRPTLCNQPQHF.

Only one count was recorded for this clonotype. This chain joins TRBV27 and TRBJ1-1, with TRBD1 matching 8 bases. Germline V CDR1 and CDR2: MNHEY, SMNVEV (reference sequence). V was pared by 3 bases and J by 4 bases, with 7 bases of the junction left unmatched. The CDR3 consists of 15 residues. CDR3 in DNA: TGTGCCAGCAGTTTCTCGGACAGGGTGGGCACTGAAGCTTTCTTT. It encodes CASSFSDRVGTEAFF.

This clonotype was observed a single time. The CDR3 sequence: CASSYRESTDTQYF. CDR3 nucleotide sequence: TGTGCCAGCAGTTACAGAGAATCCACAGATACGCAGTATTTT. V is TRBV6-2 or TRBV6-3 and J is TRBJ2-3; no clear D. This CDR3 contains 14 residues. Germline values: CDR1 MNHEY, CDR2 SVGEGT. V lost 2 bases and J 2 bases, leaving 8 bases between the germline ends.

V is TRBV20-1 and J is TRBJ2-1; D may be TRBD2 (5 bases). This CDR3 region has 13 residues. CDR1 and CDR2 from the germline V gene are DFQATT and SNEGSKA (reference sequence). Between the trimmed V and J ends, which lost 3 bases and 6 bases, there was a span of 12 bases. For the CDR3, the DNA is TGCAGTGCTAGCGGGGAAACTTCCAATGAGCAGTTCTTC. Protein product: CSASGETSNEQFF.

The chain is built from TRBV7-9 and TRBJ2-2; D is unresolved. Germline values: CDR1 SEHNR, CDR2 FQNEAQ (reference sequence). The CDR3 extends over 14 amino acids. The V end lost 0 bases, the J end lost 4 bases, and 6 bases lay between the germline ends. In DNA, the CDR3 is TGTGCCAGCAGCTTAGCATCCAGCACCGGGGAGCTGTTTTTT. Its protein product is CASSLASSTGELFF.

CDR3 in amino acids: CASSFLQEEGNTIYF. The CDR3 DNA follows: TGTGCCAGCAGCTTCTTGCAGGAGGAAGGAAACACCATATATTTT. This chain uses TRBV7-2 with TRBJ1-3, with D unclear. This CDR3 is 15 amino acids long. The germline gives CDR1 SGHTA, CDR2 FQGNSA. V dropped 3 bases and J dropped 4 bases, with 13 bases sitting between them.

The V gene is TRBV18, the J gene TRBJ2-7; D not certain. The germline V gene has CDR1 KGHSH and CDR2 LQKENI. CDR3 length: 17 residues. V was clipped by 4 bases and J by 4 bases, with 23 bases between them. The CDR3, as DNA: TGTGCCAGCTCACGCGTATCCTTAGGCTACAAACCATACGAGCAGTACTTC. Protein product: CASSRVSLGYKPYEQYF.

This clonotype was detected only a few times. The gene calls are TRBV28 and TRBJ2-1; TRBD1 might be the D (6 bases). V shed 7 bases and J shed 3 bases, with 10 bases lying between them. In germline, CDR1 is MDHEN, CDR2 SYDVKM. The CDR3 runs 13 residues. Here the CDR3 DNA reads TGTGCCAGCACAGGACAGAACTACAATGAGCAGTTCTTC. This encodes CASTGQNYNEQFF.

CDR3 sequence reads: CASSLVSGEVEETQYF. CDR3 nucleotide sequence: TGTGCCAGCAGCTTGGTTAGCGGAGAAGTTGAAGAGACCCAGTACTTC. J is TRBJ2-5 and V is TRBV5-6; the D gene is possibly TRBD2 (6 bases). Germline CDR1 and CDR2: SGHDT and YYEEEE. Trimming cost V 0 bases and J 3 bases, with 15 bases left between them. CDR3 size: 16 residues.

There are a few counts of this clonotype. V usage is TRBV5-1 and J usage is TRBJ2-7, with TRBD1 matching 12 bases. The CDR3 runs 15 residues. Germline CDR1 and CDR2: SGHRS and YFSETQ. J lost 4 bases, V lost 6 bases, and 8 bases had no gene match. This chain's CDR3 is CASTLGGQGAYEQYF. The CDR3 DNA reads as TGCGCCAGCACCCTGGGGGGACAGGGGGCATACGAGCAGTACTTC.

The V call is TRBV12-5, the J call TRBJ1-1; D unresolved. CDR3 length: 17 residues. Germline V gene sequence: CDR1 LGHNT, CDR2 FRNRAP. Trimming took off 5 bases at V and 1 base at J, with 20 bases between the two ends. CDR3 sequence reads: CASGTPGIPRGNTEAFF. The CDR3 coding sequence is TGTGCTAGTGGTACTCCCGGGATCCCGAGAGGGAACACTGAAGCTTTCTTT.

The chain is built from TRBV29-1 and TRBJ2-3, with TRBD2 matching 14 bases. The germline gives CDR1 SQVTM, CDR2 ANQGSEA. The CDR3 has 15 amino acids. The J segment lost 4 bases and the V segment lost 6 bases, leaving 6 bases of the junction unmatched. CDR3 protein: CSVVGLAGDPDTQYF. For the CDR3, the DNA is TGCAGCGTGGTGGGACTAGCGGGAGACCCAGATACGCAGTATTTT.

The chain couples TRBV19 to TRBJ2-1; D may be TRBD1 (5 bases). Trimming pared 6 bases from V and 3 bases from J, leaving 9 bases between. Germline lookup yields CDR1 LNHDA and CDR2 SQIVND (reference sequence). The CDR3 consists of 13 residues. The CDR3 coding sequence is TGTGCCAGTAGCGAGACAGACTACAATGAGCAGTTCTTC. Translating gives CASSETDYNEQFF. Together with reference TRBV19 and TRBJ2-1, the CDR3 gives the full variable domain: DGGITQSPKYLFRKEGQNVTLSCEQNLNHDAMYWYRQDPGQGLRLIYYSQIVNDFQKGDIAEGYSVSREKKESFPLTVTSAQKNPTAFYLCASSETDYNEQFFGPGTRLTVL.

This clonotype was recorded a few times. The chain joins TRBV7-9 to TRBJ1-5; D gene unclear. This CDR3 region has 17 residues. Trimming left V 3 bases short and J 3 bases short, with 18 bases between. Germline lookup yields CDR1 SEHNR and CDR2 FQNEAQ (reference sequence). The CDR3 DNA is TGTGCCAGCAGCTTTTCCTCAGGCTCGATGCCCAATCAGCCCCAGCATTTT. Translating it yields CASSFSSGSMPNQPQHF. Using reference TRBV7-9 and TRBJ1-5 for the parts outside the CDR3, the full variable domain is DTGVSQNPRHKITKRGQNVTFRCDPISEHNRLYWYRQTLGQGPEFLTYFQNEAQLEKSRLLSDRFSAERPKGSFSTLEIQRTEQGDSAMYLCASSFSSGSMPNQPQHFGDGTRLSIL.